The 14 T cell receptor beta chains below were found in one sample sequenced in a study of blood T cell repertoires in COVID-19. The protocol was immunoSEQ multiplex PCR, while the TCRdb copy is restricted to in-frame clones and leaves out a portion. This sample has 75,000 to 90,000 clones, with around four fifths found just once. The sample comprised peripheral blood. All receptors derive from a man of 80 years or more with active or convalescent COVID-19.

This clone was picked up a small number of times. The V gene is TRBV19, the J gene TRBJ1-1; 7 bases fit TRBD1. V was pared by 7 bases and J by 7 bases, with 9 bases of the junction left unmatched. CDR3 length: 13 amino acids. In germline, CDR1 is LNHDA, CDR2 SQIVND (reference sequence). Here the CDR3 reads CASKLPGGYEAFF. The DNA for the CDR3 is TGTGCCAGTAAACTCCCAGGGGGTTATGAAGCTTTCTTT. The entire variable domain, with the rest obtained from reference TRBV19 and TRBJ1-1, is as follows: DGGITQSPKYLFRKEGQNVTLSCEQNLNHDAMYWYRQDPGQGLRLIYYSQIVNDFQKGDIAEGYSVSREKKESFPLTVTSAQKNPTAFYLCASKLPGGYEAFFGQGTRLTVV.

The CDR3, as DNA: TGTGCCGGGCCACGTAAAGCAGGGAACTATGGCTACACCTTC. The encoded protein is CAGPRKAGNYGYTF. The rearrangement uses TRBV19 and TRBJ1-2, with D possibly TRBD1 on 5 matching bases. Deletions cut 11 bases from V and 2 bases from J, with 18 bases between. Germline assignment: CDR1 LNHDA and CDR2 SQIVND (reference sequence). The CDR3 totals 14 residues.

This clone was observed once. The chain recombines TRBV6-1 with TRBJ1-5; perhaps TRBD1 as D (5 bases). CDR1 and CDR2 from the germline V gene are MNHNS and SASEGT. Trimming removed 3 bases at V and 6 bases at J, with 6 bases between. The CDR3 covers 12 residues. CDR3 coding DNA: TGTGCCAGCAGTGACGGGGGTCAGCCCCAGCATTTT. This codes for CASSDGGQPQHF.

The chain carries TRBV19 and TRBJ1-2, with D tentatively TRBD1 (5 bases). Germline CDR1 LNHDA, CDR2 SQIVND (reference sequence). The CDR3 consists of 15 residues. V was cut by 7 bases and J by 3 bases, with 18 bases left in between. The CDR3 DNA follows: TGTGCCAGTACCCGCCGTGGAGGGGACGACTATGGCTACACCTTC. Its translation is CASTRRGGDDYGYTF.

The gene calls are TRBV4-1 and TRBJ2-7; 8 positions agree with TRBD2. V shed 2 bases and J 3 bases; nucleotides not matched to a gene: 24. The CDR3 loop spans 21 amino acids. Looked up from germline, CDR1 is MGHRA and CDR2 is YSYEKL. The CDR3 is CASSQIQREPTEPSNIYEQYV. CDR3 nucleotide sequence: TGCGCCAGCAGCCAAATCCAGCGGGAGCCCACCGAACCGTCCAATATCTACGAGCAGTACGTC.

This sequence joins TRBV5-5 and TRBJ1-2, with D possibly matching TRBD1 (5 bases). This CDR3 is 15 amino acids long. The V end was cut by 5 bases, the J end by 7 bases, with 21 bases between. CDR1 SGHKS and CDR2 YYEKEE come from the germline V gene (reference sequence). CDR3 residues: CASSRRPGAPGGYTF. CDR3 nucleotides: TGTGCCAGCAGTCGACGACCTGGGGCACCCGGTGGCTACACCTTC.

This clone appeared a single time. The V gene is TRBV9, the J gene TRBJ1-1, with D tentatively TRBD1 (6 bases). This CDR3 comprises 14 residues. The V gene's germline CDR1 is SGDLS and CDR2 YYNGEE. The V gene lost 4 bases and the J gene lost 1 base, with 11 bases spanning the gap. The CDR3 is CASSRMTGNTEAFF. As DNA, the CDR3 is TGTGCCAGCAGCCGCATGACAGGGAACACTGAAGCTTTCTTT.

V gene TRBV6-5 combines with J gene TRBJ1-2; perhaps TRBD1 as D (6 bases). The CDR3 contains 15 residues. Germline CDR1 is MNHEY and CDR2 is SVGAGI. V lost 2 bases, J lost 4 bases, and 14 bases lay in between. DNA for the CDR3: TGTGCCAGCAGTTACCGACGCGACAGGAGCTATGGCTACACCTTC. Encoded protein: CASSYRRDRSYGYTF.

This chain links TRBV2 with TRBJ2-5; 7 bases align to TRBD2. Trimming cost V 5 bases and J 4 bases; bases outside gene matches: 13. CDR1 and CDR2 from the germline V gene are SNHLY and FYNNEI. The CDR3 is 16 residues long. CDR3 sequence: CASSLAARRVGETQYF. The CDR3 nucleotides are TGTGCCAGCAGTCTAGCGGCACGGCGAGTGGGAGAGACCCAGTACTTC.

CDR3 sequence: CASSVGTGEETQYF. CDR3 nucleotides: TGTGCCAGCAGTGTAGGGACAGGCGAAGAGACCCAGTACTTC. The chain uses TRBV2 and TRBJ2-5, with 8 nucleotides matching TRBD1. This CDR3 is 14 amino acids long. V shed 4 bases, J shed 3 bases, and the junction held 4 bases outside the gene matches. The germline V gene has CDR1 SNHLY and CDR2 FYNNEI.

This chain uses TRBV2 with TRBJ1-5; possible D gene TRBD1, 5 bases. Per germline, CDR1 SNHLY and CDR2 FYNNEI. Trimming shortened V by 7 bases and J by 7 bases, and 17 bases separated the two germline ends. There are 14 residues in the CDR3. The DNA of the CDR3 is TGTGCCAGCAACAAGGGGCAGGGTCAACAGCCCCAGCATTTT. Residues: CASNKGQGQQPQHF.

Notes on this clone: Other DNA variants within this sample encode the same CDR3. The V call is TRBV19, the J call TRBJ1-5, with 7 bases lining up with TRBD1. J lost 0 bases, V lost 4 bases, and 3 bases had no gene match. In germline, CDR1 is LNHDA, CDR2 SQIVND (reference sequence). The CDR3 totals 15 residues. CDR3 in amino acids: CASSTDRASNQPQHF. The CDR3 bases are TGTGCCAGTAGTACCGACAGGGCTAGCAATCAGCCCCAGCATTTT.

The chain links TRBV6-5 to TRBJ2-2; maybe TRBD1 (5 bases). Trimming stripped 11 bases from V and 4 bases from J, with 14 bases between. The germline CDR1 and CDR2 sequences are MNHEY and SVGAGI. CDR3 length: 13 residues. The CDR3 reads CAAGRARTGELFF. The CDR3 nucleotides read TGTGCCGCCGGCAGGGCTCGCACCGGGGAGCTGTTTTTT.

The chain's CDR3 is CAWSILAGVDTQYF. CDR3 sequence (DNA): TGTGCCTGGAGCATATTAGCGGGGGTAGATACGCAGTATTTT. V gene TRBV30 combines with J gene TRBJ2-3, with 9 bases fitting TRBD2. Per germline, CDR1 GTSNPN and CDR2 SVGIG (reference sequence). The V and J ends lost 3 bases and 5 bases, in that order; junction bases with no gene match: 6. CDR3 length equals 14 residues.